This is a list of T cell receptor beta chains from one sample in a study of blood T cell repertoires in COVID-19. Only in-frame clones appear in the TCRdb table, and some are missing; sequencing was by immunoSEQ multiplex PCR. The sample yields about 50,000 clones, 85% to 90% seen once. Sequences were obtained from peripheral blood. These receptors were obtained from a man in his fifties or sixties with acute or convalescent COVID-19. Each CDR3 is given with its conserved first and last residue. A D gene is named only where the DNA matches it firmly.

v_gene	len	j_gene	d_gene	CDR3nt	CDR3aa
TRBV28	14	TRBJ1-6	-	TGTGCCAGCAGTCCCGTGGGAGATAATTCACCCCTCCACTTT	CASSPVGDNSPLHF
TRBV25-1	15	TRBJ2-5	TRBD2	TGTGCCAGCAGTGAACTAGCGGGAATGGAAGAGACCCAGTACTTC	CASSELAGMEETQYF
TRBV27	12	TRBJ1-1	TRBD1	TGTGCCAGCAGCACCCAGGGGGCGCAGGCTTTCTTT	CASSTQGAQAFF
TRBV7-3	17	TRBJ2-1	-	TGTGCCAGCAGCCTCACTTCTTTGGGACTTCGTGTCAATGAGCAGTTCTTC	CASSLTSLGLRVNEQFF
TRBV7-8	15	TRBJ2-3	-	TGTGCCAGCAGCTTCACCGGGGGTCACACAGATACGCAGTATTTT	CASSFTGGHTDTQYF
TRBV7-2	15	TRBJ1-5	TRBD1	TGTGCCAGCAGCTTAGGGACAGGGTTCAATCAGCCCCAGCATTTT	CASSLGTGFNQPQHF
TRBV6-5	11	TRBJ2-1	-	TGTGCCAGCAGTCTGGACAGTGAGCAGTTCTTC	CASSLDSEQFF
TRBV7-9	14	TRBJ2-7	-	TGTGCCAGCAGCGATCTTAGGGGCGGCAACGAGCAGTACTTC	CASSDLRGGNEQYF
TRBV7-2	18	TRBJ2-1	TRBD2	TGTGCCAGCAGCCACGGGACTAGCGGGAGACGTCGGGGCGATGAGCAGTTCTTC	CASSHGTSGRRRGDEQFF
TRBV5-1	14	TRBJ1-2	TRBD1	TGCGCCAGCAGCTCGGGACAGGTAACCTATGGCTACACCTTC	CASSSGQVTYGYTF
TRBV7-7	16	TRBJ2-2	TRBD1	TGTGCTAGCAGCTTAACGGGACAGGTGAACGGCGGGGAGCTGTTTTTT	CASSLTGQVNGGELFF
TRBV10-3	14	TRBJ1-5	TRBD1	TGTGCCATCAGGGACAGGGAGGGCAATCAGCCCCAGCATTTT	CAIRDREGNQPQHF
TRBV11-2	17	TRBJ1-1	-	TGTGCCAGCAGCTTCAGCTTAGTGTCCTCGAGGGACACTGAAGCTTTCTTT	CASSFSLVSSRDTEAFF
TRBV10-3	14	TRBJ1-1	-	TGTGCCATCAGTGAGTCGACAGTGAACACTGAAGCTTTCTTT	CAISESTVNTEAFF
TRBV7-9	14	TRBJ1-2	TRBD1	TGTGCCAGCAGCTTAGGACAGGGGGCATATGGCTACACCTTC	CASSLGQGAYGYTF